Detailed here is one TCR beta chain. These data belong to a study of CD8 T cells in Susac syndrome. The authors reverse transcribed roughly 0.5 to 1 ug RNA with random hexamers. In TCRdb, the immunoSEQ multiplex PCR reads were re-called with MiXCR into one record per CDR3 protein. This table has about 300,000 distinct CDR3 sequences, 70% to 90% appearing once. The CDR3 extends over 12 amino acids. The V gene's germline CDR1 is LGHDT and CDR2 YNNKEL (reference sequence). V lost 4 bases and J 8 bases, leaving 9 bases between the germline ends. This sequence originates from a human donor with multiple sclerosis. The gene calls are TRBV3-1 and TRBJ2-1; perhaps TRBD2 as D (5 bases). Specimen: CD8+ T cells from PBMCs. This CDR3 is CASSPYGDEQFF. Written as DNA, the CDR3 is TGTGCCAGCAGCCCCTACGGGGATGAGCAGTTCTTC.